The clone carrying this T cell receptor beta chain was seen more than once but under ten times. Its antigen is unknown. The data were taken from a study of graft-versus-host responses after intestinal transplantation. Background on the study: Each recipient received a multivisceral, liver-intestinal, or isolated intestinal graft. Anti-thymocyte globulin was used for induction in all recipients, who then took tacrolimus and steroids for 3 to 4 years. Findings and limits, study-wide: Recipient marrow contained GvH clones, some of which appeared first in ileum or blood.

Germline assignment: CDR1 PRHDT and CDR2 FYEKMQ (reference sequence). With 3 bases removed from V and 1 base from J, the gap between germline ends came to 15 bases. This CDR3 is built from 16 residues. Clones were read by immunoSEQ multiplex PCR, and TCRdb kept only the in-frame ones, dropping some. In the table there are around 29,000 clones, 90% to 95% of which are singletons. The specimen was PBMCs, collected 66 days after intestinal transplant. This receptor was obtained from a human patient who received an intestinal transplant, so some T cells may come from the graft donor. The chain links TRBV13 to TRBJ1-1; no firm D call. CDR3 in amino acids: CASSFIPGSKNTEAFF. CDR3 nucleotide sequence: TGTGCCAGCAGCTTCATTCCCGGGTCTAAGAACACTGAAGCTTTCTTT.